The present entry profiles one TCR beta chain with its context. The repertoire was sequenced with immunoSEQ multiplex PCR; TCRdb's copy has only in-frame clones and lacks some. The sample comprises about 240,000 clones, approximately 90% of which are singletons, and approximately 3.7% rests with the top ten. J lost 7 bases, V lost 2 bases, and 6 bases had no gene match. Germline CDR1 reads MDHEN; CDR2 reads SYDVKM. The CDR3 has 15 amino acids. The data were taken from a study of blood T cell repertoires in COVID-19. Study-wide background: COVID-19 samples from acute and convalescent phases originated in the United States, Italy and Spain. Sample material is recorded as cDNA or gDNA derived from T cells, B-cell-depleted T cells, or PBMCs.

Recovered Cohort 3 donors showed two negative PCRs, clearance, or symptom resolution. This clonotype was sampled from a woman under 40 who had recovered from COVID-19. The chain recombines TRBV28 with TRBJ1-2, with 11 bases that match TRBD1. Material for sequencing was PBMCs or T cells enriched from blood (not recorded which). This CDR3 is CASSLPPGTGGGYTF. The DNA of the CDR3 is TGTGCCAGCAGTTTACCTCCGGGGACAGGGGGTGGCTACACCTTC.